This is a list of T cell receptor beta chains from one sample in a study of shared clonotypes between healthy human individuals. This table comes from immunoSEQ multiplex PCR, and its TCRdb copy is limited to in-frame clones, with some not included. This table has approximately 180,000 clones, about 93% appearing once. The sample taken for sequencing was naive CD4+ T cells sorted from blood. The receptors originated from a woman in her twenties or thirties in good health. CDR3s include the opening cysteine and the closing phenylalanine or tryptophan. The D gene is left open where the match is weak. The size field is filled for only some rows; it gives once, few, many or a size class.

TGTGCCAGCAGCGTAAGACTAGCGGGAGGCGATGAGCAGTTCTTC | CASSVRLAGGDEQFF | TRBJ2-1 | TRBV9 | TRBD2 | NA
TGTGCCAGCAGTTCCCAAGCCGGGACAGGGGGGAATCAGCCCCAGCATTTT | CASSSQAGTGGNQPQHF | TRBJ1-5 | TRBV28 | TRBD1 | NA
TGTGCCAGTAGTCAGGACGGAGGGGGCGAGCAGTACTTC | CASSQDGGGEQYF | TRBJ2-7 | TRBV19 | NA | NA
TGTGCCAGCAGTTACTCGCGAGGAACCTACGAGCAGTACTTC | CASSYSRGTYEQYF | TRBJ2-7 | TRBV6-5 | NA | NA
TGTGCCAGCAGCCGACGATCCTCGGCCTACGAGCAGTACTTC | CASSRRSSAYEQYF | TRBJ2-7 | TRBV14 | NA | NA
TGTGCCTGGACTGATAACACCGGGGAGCTGTTTTTT | CAWTDNTGELFF | TRBJ2-2 | TRBV30 | NA | NA
TGTGCCAGCAGTGAATACAGGGATATCCAGCAGTACTTC | CASSEYRDIQQYF | TRBJ2-7 | TRBV2 | NA | few
TGTGCCAGTACCAAGGCCAGGGGAGACTACAATGAGCAGTTCTTC | CASTKARGDYNEQFF | TRBJ2-1 | TRBV19 | NA | NA
TGTGCCAGCAGCATGCCCCAAGAGACCCAGTACTTC | CASSMPQETQYF | TRBJ2-5 | TRBV5-6 | NA | NA
TGTGCCAGCAGCTTAGCGCAGGGGAGTGGGTACTATGGCTACACCTTC | CASSLAQGSGYYGYTF | TRBJ1-2 | TRBV7-2 | NA | NA
TGCGCCAGCAGCGAACCTAGCTCCTACGAGCAGTACTTC | CASSEPSSYEQYF | TRBJ2-7 | TRBV5-1 | NA | NA
TGTGCCAGCAGTAATAACGGGGGCGCATCCTACGAGCAGTACTTC | CASSNNGGASYEQYF | TRBJ2-7 | TRBV28 | NA | once
TGTGCCAGCAGTTTACAGGGGGCCCTTCCTTCTGAAGCTTTCTTT | CASSLQGALPSEAFF | TRBJ1-1 | TRBV28 | TRBD1 | once
TGTGCCAGCAGCTTGGACACAGCGTACACTGAAGCTTTCTTT | CASSLDTAYTEAFF | TRBJ1-1 | TRBV11-2 | NA | once
TGCAGTGCTCCCAGCTCCTACGAGCAGTACTTC | CSAPSSYEQYF | TRBJ2-7 | TRBV20-1 | NA | NA
TGCGCCAGCAGCTTGGCTACAGTTCAAGAGACCCAGTACTTC | CASSLATVQETQYF | TRBJ2-5 | TRBV5-1 | NA | NA
TGTGCCAGCACTAGGCAGGGGCTGCACGAGCAGTACTTC | CASTRQGLHEQYF | TRBJ2-7 | TRBV2 | NA | NA
TGTGCCAGCAGCTTAGGCGGGGAAAATTCACCCCTCCACTTT | CASSLGGENSPLHF | TRBJ1-6 | TRBV7-8 | NA | NA
TGTGCCAGGATGCGGGACCCTCTCTACAATGAGCAGTTCTTC | CARMRDPLYNEQFF | TRBJ2-1 | TRBV27 | NA | NA
TGTGCCAGCTCACCACCCCGACCGCGTCACGAGCAGTACTTC | CASSPPRPRHEQYF | TRBJ2-7 | TRBV18 | NA | NA
TGTGCCAGCAGCTTAGGTAGAAGCGGGGATACGCAGTATTTT | CASSLGRSGDTQYF | TRBJ2-3 | TRBV11-3 | NA | NA
TGTGCCAGCAGCTTGGGGGCCGTCTCCTACGAGCAGTACTTC | CASSLGAVSYEQYF | TRBJ2-7 | TRBV5-5 | NA | few
TGTGCCTGGAGTGTAGGGACATCAGGGGACACTAATGAAAAACTGTTTTTT | CAWSVGTSGDTNEKLFF | TRBJ1-4 | TRBV30 | NA | NA
TGTGCCAGCAGCCAATCCGGGACATTCTCCTACGAGCAGTACTTC | CASSQSGTFSYEQYF | TRBJ2-7 | TRBV16 | NA | NA
TGTGCCAGCAGGAGGCGTACAAGGACAGGGATTTTTACTGGGGCCAACGTCCTGACTTTC | CASRRRTRTGIFTGANVLTF | TRBJ2-6 | TRBV27 | TRBD1 | NA
TGTGCCAGCAGCGTCGAGGGCAAAGGGACAGGGGTAACCTACGAGCAGTACTTC | CASSVEGKGTGVTYEQYF | TRBJ2-7 | TRBV5-5 | TRBD1 | NA
TGTGCCAGCCAGACTAGCGGGGGAACCTACGAGCAGTACTTC | CASQTSGGTYEQYF | TRBJ2-7 | TRBV28 | TRBD2 | NA
TGTGCCAGCCTCCCAGGGGCGAGGGATCAGCCCCAGCATTTT | CASLPGARDQPQHF | TRBJ1-5 | TRBV28 | NA | NA
TGTGCCAGCAGTTTGGCCAGAATTGTGGTGTACGAGCAGTACTTC | CASSLARIVVYEQYF | TRBJ2-7 | TRBV28 | NA | NA
TGCGCCAGCAGCTTCCAAGGGGGCTCTGGAAACACCATATATTTT | CASSFQGGSGNTIYF | TRBJ1-3 | TRBV5-1 | NA | NA
TGTGCCAGCAGCTTGGGGTTTAGCAATCAGCCCCAGCATTTT | CASSLGFSNQPQHF | TRBJ1-5 | TRBV7-9 | NA | NA
TGCGCCAGCACACTGACAGGGGGGACCTACGAGCAGTACTTC | CASTLTGGTYEQYF | TRBJ2-7 | TRBV5-1 | TRBD1 | NA
TGTGCCAGCTCACCAGCCGGGCCAGGGAGCCCCTACGAGCAGTACTTC | CASSPAGPGSPYEQYF | TRBJ2-7 | TRBV18 | NA | once
TGTGCCAGCAGCGTAGAGGGCTACAATGAGCAGTTCTTC | CASSVEGYNEQFF | TRBJ2-1 | TRBV9 | NA | NA
TGTGCCAGCAGCCCCACAACCTATATTAACACCGGGGAGCTGTTTTTT | CASSPTTYINTGELFF | TRBJ2-2 | TRBV9 | NA | NA
TGTGCCAGCAGCCAAGCGGCGGGAGGGGGGTTGGATACGCAGTATTTT | CASSQAAGGGLDTQYF | TRBJ2-3 | TRBV4-2 | TRBD2 | NA
TGTGCCAGCAGCCCCGGTCAGGGGGCGTACGAGCAGTACTTC | CASSPGQGAYEQYF | TRBJ2-7 | TRBV7-9 | TRBD1 | NA
TGTGCCAGCTCACCTCGGACAGCGGCCCAAGAGACCCAGTACTTC | CASSPRTAAQETQYF | TRBJ2-5 | TRBV18 | NA | NA
TGTGCCAGCAGCCCTGGACAGGGCCAGAACACTGAAGCTTTCTTT | CASSPGQGQNTEAFF | TRBJ1-1 | TRBV11-1 | TRBD1 | NA
TGTGCCAGCAGTTTGGGAGGACAGCCCCAGCATTTT | CASSLGGQPQHF | TRBJ1-5 | TRBV28 | NA | NA
TGCAGCGTTGACGCAACCGGCGAGCAGTACTTC | CSVDATGEQYF | TRBJ2-7 | TRBV29-1 | NA | NA
TGTGCCAGCAGCTTAGTCACGGAAGAAGCTTTCTTT | CASSLVTEEAFF | TRBJ1-1 | TRBV7-8 | NA | NA
TGTGCCAGCAGCCCAGGACTAGCGGGCGCATCCTACGAGCAGTACTTC | CASSPGLAGASYEQYF | TRBJ2-7 | TRBV7-2 | TRBD2 | NA
TGTGCCAGCAGCCTCCTGACTAGCGGAACCTACGAGCAGTACTTC | CASSLLTSGTYEQYF | TRBJ2-7 | TRBV6-1 | TRBD2 | NA
TGTGCCAGCAGTTTTGGCTACGAGCAGTACTTC | CASSFGYEQYF | TRBJ2-7 | TRBV28 | NA | few
TGTGCCAGCAGTTTGGATAGCGGGACTCCCGGGGAGCTGTTTTTT | CASSLDSGTPGELFF | TRBJ2-2 | TRBV27 | TRBD2 | NA